The clone carrying this T cell receptor (beta chain) has a count of ten or more. Antigen specificity is unknown. This record belongs to a study of CD8 T cells in ankylosing spondylitis. The V gene's germline CDR1 is SGDLS and CDR2 YYNGEE. CDR3 size: 13 residues. V shed 3 bases, J shed 6 bases, and the junction held 4 bases outside the gene matches. In making TCR beta libraries, quantitative 5'-RACE with molecular barcodes was used. From the 5' RACE reads, TCRdb called clonotypes with MiXCR, one entry per CDR3 protein. The table lists about 130,000 distinct CDR3 sequences, around 7% of them singletons. Study observations and caveats: One TCR beta motif, made up of roughly eight highly homologous variants, appeared characteristic of ankylosing spondylitis blood. CD8+ cells made up the disease-linked clones, which were relatively rare in peripheral blood. According to the report, clones linked to the disease were significantly enriched in matched synovial fluid samples taken from ankylosing spondylitis patients.

The V call is TRBV9, the J call TRBJ2-3; 7 nucleotides line up with TRBD2. Sequencing was performed on blood, either unsorted or a sorted T cell fraction (not recorded which). The TCR was taken from a male donor with ankylosing spondylitis or in good health (not recorded which). The CDR3 DNA follows: TGTGCCAGCAGCGGAGCGCGGGAGGATACGCAGTATTTT. This codes for CASSGAREDTQYF.